This T cell receptor beta chain derives from a study of T cells after yellow fever vaccination (dated 2019 in TCRdb). Study-level background: Libraries from fractions with low cell numbers were prepared with the SMART-Seq v4 Ultra Low Input RNA kit. To follow T-cell clones before and after both primary and booster YFV17D yellow fever vaccination, bulk TCR alpha and beta repertoires underwent longitudinal sequencing. The cohort comprised two healthy male donors, one aged 18 to 29 and one aged 30 to 39 years. Bulk PBMC replicates and cell subsets were isolated from blood drawn at multiple timepoints before and after both primary and secondary immunization.

The intended sense of this specimen's treatment or condition label: live attenuated yellow fever vaccine strain. PBMCs were isolated from peripheral blood using a standard Ficoll-Paque protocol. CD4 and CD8 T-cell fractions were isolated with Dynabeads CD4 and CD8 positive selection kits. TriZol was used to extract RNA from bulk PBMCs, from CD4 and CD8 fractions, and from dextramer-positive and dextramer-negative fractions. What the study reported, not specific to this receptor: Because abundant contaminating clonotypes from the bulk population could be contained in FACS-sorted repertoires, computational filtering was required. After the booster, most clones that had expanded after primary vaccination were detected again (almost 97% of CD4 and around 88% of CD8), suggesting broad maintenance of memory. The study included only two donors, which limits how far the findings can be generalized. A small share of clonotypes occurred in both CD4 and CD8 compartments, likely arising from convergent recombination. The secondary T-cell response was found to be weaker but faster than the primary response, with a peak reached on day 5 rather than on day 15.

The table lists this clonotype with many counts. There is no known antigen for this receptor. No clone much larger than this one lies a single base away; base qualities are absent. TCR cDNA was made using 5'RACE template switching, a step that added a universal primer site and unique molecular identifiers. cDNA synthesis was primed from both the TCR alpha and TCR beta constant segments. Two PCR steps were used to amplify libraries, with sample barcodes and sequencing adapters being added in the second step. Libraries were sequenced on Illumina HiSeq 2500 (2x100 bp) or NovaSeq (2x150 bp). In the authors' own workflow: MIGEC handled demultiplexing of reads and collapsing into UMI consensus sequences, while MiXCR performed V(D)J alignment. Using edgeR on replicate PBMC samples, clonotypes were called vaccine-responding if FDR was below 0.01 and the log2 fold change was above 5 up to day 15. CD4 or CD8 identity was assigned to each bulk clonotype according to whether the clonotype was present at higher abundance in the sequenced CD4 repertoire or the sequenced CD8 repertoire. In TCRdb, the public reads were trimmed at Q25 with fastp and aligned with MiXCR, with productive beta chains retained. Identical CDR3 protein sequences are pooled into one entry, listed with their most common genes and DNA. The V and J calls and clone size come from TCRdb's table, not from the authors' own analysis. The sample table holds roughly 50,000 distinct CDR3 sequences, of which around 7% were seen once. The top ten constitute around 28% of the sample.

The CDR3 covers 13 residues, taking in both the cysteine and the phenylalanine. Only the CDR3 DNA is retained, 39 bases long and in frame from the first base. The germline V gene supplies CDR1 MGHRA and CDR2 YSYEKL. V is reduced by 0 bases and J by 3 bases, leaving a spacing of 6 bases between them. This TCR was sampled from a young man who received the YFV17D yellow fever vaccine. The chain employs TRBV4-1 and TRBJ2-7; a weak D assignment points to TRBD1 (5 bases agree). The input for sequencing was CD8+ T cells sorted from PBMCs, taken roughly 15 days after the first yellow fever vaccination. The nucleotide sequence is given as TGCGCCAGCAGCCAAGATGACAGCTACGAGCAGTACTTC. Translated, this gives CASSQDDSYEQYF.